The 9 T cell receptor beta chains presented below share a single source sample, sequenced in a study of a mutant IDH1 vaccine in newly diagnosed glioma. Noted time point: week 35, safety follow-up. The study gave 300 ug of mutant IDH1 20-mer peptide per vaccine dose, with topical imiquimod. Assay used: immunoSEQ multiplex PCR; TCRdb lists only in-frame clones, some missing. The sample has roughly 60,000 clones; under 85% are singletons. These receptors have no identified antigens. Specimen: PBMCs, collected from a glioma patient whose treatment included an IDH1 peptide vaccine. Source of these receptors: a man in his fifties or sixties with glioma.

The CDR3 DNA reads as TGTGCCTGGACCCCGAGGACGGGGCGGGGCTCCTACAATGAGCAGTTCTTC. Its translation: CAWTPRTGRGSYNEQFF. The chain carries TRBV30 and TRBJ2-1, with D perhaps TRBD2 (6 bases). V gave up 4 bases and J gave up 0 bases, with 19 bases separating them. The CDR3 extends over 17 amino acids. CDR1 is GTSNPN and CDR2 is SVGIG in the germline V gene (reference sequence).

The chain carries TRBV29-1 and TRBJ2-5; D not certain. The CDR3 extends over 12 amino acids. Germline V lookup: CDR1 SQVTM, CDR2 ANQGSEA. The V end lost 4 bases, the J end lost 5 bases, and 11 bases lay between the germline ends. CDR3 DNA sequence: TGCAGCGTTGGAGGAGTCCGGGAGACCCAGTACTTC. It codes for CSVGGVRETQYF.

This chain joins TRBV6-1 and TRBJ2-3, with D tentatively TRBD1 (5 bases). This CDR3 has 14 amino acids. CDR1 MNHNS and CDR2 SASEGT come from the germline V gene. Trimming took off 6 bases at V and 10 bases at J, with 20 bases between the two ends. CDR3 in amino acids: CASSQTIQGFPQYF. CDR3 nucleotides: TGTGCCAGCAGCCAGACGATTCAGGGTTTTCCGCAGTATTTT.

This chain links TRBV15 with TRBJ2-7; TRBD1 aligns across 8 bases. This CDR3 has 14 amino acids. CDR1 is LNHNV, CDR2 YYDKDF, per germline (reference sequence). Losses at the gene ends were 0 bases for V and 5 bases for J; bases not matched to a gene: 3. The CDR3 sequence is CATSREDRANEQYF. The CDR3 DNA sequence: TGTGCCACCAGCAGAGAGGACAGGGCTAACGAGCAGTACTTC.

This chain joins TRBV10-3 and TRBJ2-5; D uncertain. There are 13 residues in the CDR3. V was pared by 4 bases and J by 0 bases, with 6 bases between. Per germline, CDR1 ENHRY and CDR2 SYGVKD. Here the CDR3 reads CAISGRDQETQYF. The CDR3 nucleotides are TGTGCCATCAGTGGACGGGACCAAGAGACCCAGTACTTC.

This rearrangement joins TRBV9 to TRBJ2-2; D may be TRBD1 (5 bases). The CDR3 is 16 residues long. V shed 3 bases and J shed 0 bases, with 12 bases lying between them. Germline CDR1 SGDLS, CDR2 YYNGEE. Written as DNA, the CDR3 is TGTGCCAGCAGCGAGGGATCCAGGGCGAACACCGGGGAGCTGTTTTTT. It codes for CASSEGSRANTGELFF.

J is TRBJ2-4 and V is TRBV5-1; the D gene is possibly TRBD1 (7 bases). Per germline, CDR1 SGHRS and CDR2 YFSETQ. Deletions cut 0 bases from V and 8 bases from J, with 12 bases between. This CDR3 is built from 14 residues. The CDR3 DNA is TGCGCCAGCAGCTTGGGCAGGGGGGAGGACATTCAGTACTTC. This translates into CASSLGRGEDIQYF.

The rearrangement joins TRBV7-2 to TRBJ1-5; TRBD1 matches at 8 bases. Trimming removed 4 bases from V and 4 bases from J; junction bases left unmatched: 6. CDR1 SGHTA and CDR2 FQGNSA come from the germline V gene. This CDR3 comprises 15 residues. CDR3 nucleotide sequence: TGTGCCAGCAGCTACCAGACAGGGGATAATCAGCCCCAGCATTTT. Protein product: CASSYQTGDNQPQHF.

The rearrangement links TRBV6-5 to TRBJ1-1; D may be TRBD1 (6 bases). The CDR3 has 13 amino acids. Germline CDR1 and CDR2: MNHEY and SVGAGI. The ends were cut back, 3 bases at V and 5 bases at J, with 10 bases in the middle. The CDR3 here is CASSYFRGTEAFF. The CDR3 DNA sequence: TGTGCCAGCAGTTATTTCAGGGGAACTGAAGCTTTCTTT.